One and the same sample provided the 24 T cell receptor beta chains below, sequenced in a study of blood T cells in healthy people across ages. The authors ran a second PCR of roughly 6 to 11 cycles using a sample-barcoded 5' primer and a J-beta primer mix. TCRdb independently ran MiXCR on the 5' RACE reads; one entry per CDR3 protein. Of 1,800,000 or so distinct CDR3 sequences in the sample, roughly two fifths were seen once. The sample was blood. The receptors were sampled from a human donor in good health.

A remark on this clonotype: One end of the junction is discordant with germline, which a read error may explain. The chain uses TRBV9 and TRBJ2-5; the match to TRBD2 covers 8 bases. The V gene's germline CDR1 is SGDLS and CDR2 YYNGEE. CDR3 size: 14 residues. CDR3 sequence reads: CANSGGPGEETQYF. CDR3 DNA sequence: TGTGCCAACAGCGGGGGACCGGGGGAAGAGACCCAGTACTTC. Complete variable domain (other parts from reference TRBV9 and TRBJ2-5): DSGVTQTPKHLITATGQRVTLRCSPRSGDLSVYWYQQSLDQGLQFLIQYYNGEERAKGNILERFSAQQFPDLHSELNLSSLELGDSALYFCANSGGPGEETQYFGPGTRLLVL.

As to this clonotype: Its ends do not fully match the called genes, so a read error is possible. The CDR3 DNA sequence: TGTGCCGGCAGCGGGGGGGGTTCCTACGAGCAGTACTTC. Protein sequence: CAGSGGGSYEQYF. V and J are TRBV27 and TRBJ2-7; 10 bases align to TRBD2. Germline V gene sequence: CDR1 MNHEY, CDR2 SMNVEV (reference sequence). The CDR3 sequence is 13 residues long.

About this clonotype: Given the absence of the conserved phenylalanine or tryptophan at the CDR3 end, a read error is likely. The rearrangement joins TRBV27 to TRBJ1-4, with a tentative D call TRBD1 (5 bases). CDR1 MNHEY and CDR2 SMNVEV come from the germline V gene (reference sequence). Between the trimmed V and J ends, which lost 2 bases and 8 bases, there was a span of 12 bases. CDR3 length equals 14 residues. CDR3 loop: CASSLMQGVEKLFC. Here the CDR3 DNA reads TGTGCCAGCAGTTTAATGCAGGGCGTGGAAAAACTGTTTTGT.

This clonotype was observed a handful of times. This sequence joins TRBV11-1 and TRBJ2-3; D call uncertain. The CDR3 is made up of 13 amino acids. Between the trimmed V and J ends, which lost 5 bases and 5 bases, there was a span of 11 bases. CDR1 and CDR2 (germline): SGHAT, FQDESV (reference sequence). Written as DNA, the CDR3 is TGTGCCAGCAGCAGGAAGGTGGGAGATACGCAGTATTTT. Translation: CASSRKVGDTQYF.

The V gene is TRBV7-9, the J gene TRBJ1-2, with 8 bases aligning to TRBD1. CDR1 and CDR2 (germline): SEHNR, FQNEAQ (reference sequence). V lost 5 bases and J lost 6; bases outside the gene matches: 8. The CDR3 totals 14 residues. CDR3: CASSVRDRSHGYTF. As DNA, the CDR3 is TGTGCCAGCAGCGTCCGGGACAGGAGCCATGGCTACACCTTC.

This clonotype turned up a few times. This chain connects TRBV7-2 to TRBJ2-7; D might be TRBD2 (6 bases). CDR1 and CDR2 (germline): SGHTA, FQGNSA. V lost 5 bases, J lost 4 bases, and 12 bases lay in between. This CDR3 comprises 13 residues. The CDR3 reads CASSGGVYYEQYF. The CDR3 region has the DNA TGTGCCAGCAGCGGCGGGGTCTATTACGAGCAGTACTTC.

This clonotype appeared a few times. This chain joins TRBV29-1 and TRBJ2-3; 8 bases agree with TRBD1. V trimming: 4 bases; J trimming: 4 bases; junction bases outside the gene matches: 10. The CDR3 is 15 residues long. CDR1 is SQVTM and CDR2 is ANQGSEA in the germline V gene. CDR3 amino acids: CSVGGTGSRPDTQYF. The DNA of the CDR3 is TGCAGCGTTGGGGGGACAGGCTCCCGCCCAGATACGCAGTATTTT.

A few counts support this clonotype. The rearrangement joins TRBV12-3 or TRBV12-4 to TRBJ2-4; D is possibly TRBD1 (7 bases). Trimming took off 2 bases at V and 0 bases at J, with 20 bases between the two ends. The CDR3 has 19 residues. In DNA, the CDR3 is TGTGCCAGCAGTTTAAGAAAGGGGGCGCGGGATGAAGCCAAAAACATTCAGTACTTC. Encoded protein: CASSLRKGARDEAKNIQYF.

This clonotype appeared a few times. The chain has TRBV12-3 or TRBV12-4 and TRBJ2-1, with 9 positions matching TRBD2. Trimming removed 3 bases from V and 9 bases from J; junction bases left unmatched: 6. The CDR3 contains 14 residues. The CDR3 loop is CASSFGGGAGEQFF. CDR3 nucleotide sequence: TGTGCCAGCAGTTTTGGCGGGGGGGCTGGTGAGCAGTTCTTC.

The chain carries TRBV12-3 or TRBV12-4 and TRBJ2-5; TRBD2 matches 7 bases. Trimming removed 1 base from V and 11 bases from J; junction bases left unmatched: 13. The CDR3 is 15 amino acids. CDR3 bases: TGTGCCAGCAGTTTAGGGGGGAGGGTGTTCTTCCAGCAGTACTTC. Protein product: CASSLGGRVFFQQYF.

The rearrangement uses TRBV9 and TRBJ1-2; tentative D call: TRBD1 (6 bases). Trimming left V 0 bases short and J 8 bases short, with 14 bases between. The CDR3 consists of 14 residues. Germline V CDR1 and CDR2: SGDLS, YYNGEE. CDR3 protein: CASSVGVETGGYTF. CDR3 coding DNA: TGTGCCAGCAGCGTAGGGGTGGAGACAGGAGGCTACACCTTC.

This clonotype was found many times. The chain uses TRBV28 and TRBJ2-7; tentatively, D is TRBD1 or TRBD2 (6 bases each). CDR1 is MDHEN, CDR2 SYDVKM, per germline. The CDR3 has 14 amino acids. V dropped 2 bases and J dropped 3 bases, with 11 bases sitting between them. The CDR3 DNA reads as TGTGCCAGCAGTTTACCGGGGGCAAGCTACGAGCAGTACTTC. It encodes CASSLPGASYEQYF. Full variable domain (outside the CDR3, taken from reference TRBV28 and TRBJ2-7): DVKVTQSSRYLVKRTGEKVFLECVQDMDHENMFWYRQDPGLGLRLIYFSYDVKMKEKGDIPEGYSVSREKKERFSLILESASTNQTSMYLCASSLPGASYEQYFGPGTRLTVT.

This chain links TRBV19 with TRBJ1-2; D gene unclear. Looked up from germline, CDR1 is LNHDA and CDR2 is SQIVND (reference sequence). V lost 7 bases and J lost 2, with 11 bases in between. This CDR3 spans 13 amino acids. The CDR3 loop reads CASIGSPNYGYTF. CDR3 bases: TGTGCCAGTATCGGGAGTCCCAACTATGGCTACACCTTC.

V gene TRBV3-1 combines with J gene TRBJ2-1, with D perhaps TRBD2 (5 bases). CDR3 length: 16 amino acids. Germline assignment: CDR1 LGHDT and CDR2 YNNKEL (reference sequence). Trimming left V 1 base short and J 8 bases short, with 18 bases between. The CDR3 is CASSQGGHPSRDEQFF. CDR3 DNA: TGTGCCAGCAGCCAAGGCGGGCACCCATCGAGGGATGAGCAGTTCTTC.

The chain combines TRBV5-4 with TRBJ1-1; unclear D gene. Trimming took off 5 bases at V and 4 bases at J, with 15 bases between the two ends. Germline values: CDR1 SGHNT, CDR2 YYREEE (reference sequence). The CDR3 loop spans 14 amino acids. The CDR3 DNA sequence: TGTGCCAGCAGGGGAGATTTAGGATCCACTGAAGCTTTCTTT. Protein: CASRGDLGSTEAFF.

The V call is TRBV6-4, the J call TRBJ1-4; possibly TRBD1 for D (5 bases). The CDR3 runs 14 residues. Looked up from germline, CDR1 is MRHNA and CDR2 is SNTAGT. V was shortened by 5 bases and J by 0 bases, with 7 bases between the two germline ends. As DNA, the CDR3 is TGTGCCAGCAGTCAGGGTTCAACTAATGAAAAACTGTTTTTT. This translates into CASSQGSTNEKLFF.

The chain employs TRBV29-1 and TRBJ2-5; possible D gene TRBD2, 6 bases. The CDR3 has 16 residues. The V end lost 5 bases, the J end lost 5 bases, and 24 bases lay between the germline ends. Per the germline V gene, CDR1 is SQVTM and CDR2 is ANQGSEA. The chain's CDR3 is CSVKTISGLKAETQYF. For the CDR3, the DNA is TGCAGCGTTAAAACTATCTCGGGACTCAAGGCGGAGACCCAGTACTTC. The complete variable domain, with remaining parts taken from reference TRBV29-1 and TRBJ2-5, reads SAVISQKPSRDICQRGTSLTIQCQVDSQVTMMFWYRQQPGQSLTLIATANQGSEATYESGFVIDKFPISRPNLTFSTLTVSNMSPEDSSIYLCSVKTISGLKAETQYFGPGTRLLVL.

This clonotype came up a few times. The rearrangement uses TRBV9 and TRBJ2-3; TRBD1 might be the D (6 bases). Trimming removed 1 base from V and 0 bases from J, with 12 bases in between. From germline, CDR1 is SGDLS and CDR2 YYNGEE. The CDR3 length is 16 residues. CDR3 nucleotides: TGTGCCAGCAGCGTACACGGGGACACCAGCACAGATACGCAGTATTTT. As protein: CASSVHGDTSTDTQYF. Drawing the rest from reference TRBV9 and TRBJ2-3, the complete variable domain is DSGVTQTPKHLITATGQRVTLRCSPRSGDLSVYWYQQSLDQGLQFLIQYYNGEERAKGNILERFSAQQFPDLHSELNLSSLELGDSALYFCASSVHGDTSTDTQYFGPGTRLTVL.

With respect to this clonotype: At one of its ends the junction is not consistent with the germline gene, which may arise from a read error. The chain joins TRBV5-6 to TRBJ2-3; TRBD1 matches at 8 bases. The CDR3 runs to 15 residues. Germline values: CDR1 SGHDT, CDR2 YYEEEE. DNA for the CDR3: TGTGCCAGCAGCTTCAGGGACAGGTTCACAGATACGCGGTATTTT. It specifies CASSFRDRFTDTRYF.

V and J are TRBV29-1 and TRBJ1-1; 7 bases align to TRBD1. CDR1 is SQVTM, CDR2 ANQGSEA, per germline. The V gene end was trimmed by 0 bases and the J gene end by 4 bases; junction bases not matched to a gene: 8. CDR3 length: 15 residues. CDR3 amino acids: CSVEDPEGAGTEAFF. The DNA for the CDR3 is TGCAGCGTTGAAGATCCCGAGGGGGCAGGCACTGAAGCTTTCTTT.

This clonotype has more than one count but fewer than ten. DNA of the CDR3: TGCAGCTCCCACATTGGGGGTTCCGGGGAGCTGTTTTTT. Its protein product is CSSHIGGSGELFF. The chain carries TRBV29-1 and TRBJ2-2, with D possibly being TRBD1 or TRBD2 (5 bases each). V was shortened by 8 bases and J by 6 bases, with 16 bases between the two germline ends. CDR3 size: 13 residues. Germline values: CDR1 SQVTM, CDR2 ANQGSEA.

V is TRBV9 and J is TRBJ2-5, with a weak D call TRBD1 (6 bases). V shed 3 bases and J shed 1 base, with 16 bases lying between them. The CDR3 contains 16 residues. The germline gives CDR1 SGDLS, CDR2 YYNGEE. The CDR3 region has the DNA TGTGCCAGCAGCGAACAGGGTTATGGGCTCCAAGAGACCCAGTACTTC. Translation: CASSEQGYGLQETQYF.

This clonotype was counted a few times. The CDR3 DNA reads as TGCGCCAGCAGCTTTGCGACAGGGGGAGGCTACGAGCAGTACTTC. Its protein is CASSFATGGGYEQYF. The chain recombines TRBV5-1 with TRBJ2-7, with TRBD1 matching over 9 bases. This CDR3 has 15 residues. Trimming cost V 2 bases and J 3 bases; bases outside gene matches: 6. Germline V gene sequence: CDR1 SGHRS, CDR2 YFSETQ.

The CDR3 region is CASSSIRDWDYGYTF. CDR3 coding DNA: TGTGCCAGCAGCTCCATCAGGGATTGGGACTATGGCTACACCTTC. J is TRBJ1-2 and V is TRBV14; D possibly corresponds to TRBD1 (5 bases). CDR1 is SGHDN and CDR2 is FVKESK in the germline V gene. The V end was cut by 5 bases, the J end by 3 bases, with 16 bases between. The CDR3 is 15 amino acids.